Reported below is one TCR beta chain. Its cognate antigen is unknown. The junction had 0 bases not matched to a gene; V was cut back by 1 base and J by 6 bases. The CDR3 sequence is 14 residues long. In germline, CDR1 is MRHNA, CDR2 SNTAGT. The data were obtained in a study of T cells in tuberculosis. On the study more broadly: In South Africa, adults with active tuberculosis were compared with IGRA-negative and latently infected IGRA-positive adolescents. Study-level points and caveats: Smaller distances to GMM-specific TCRs suggested their expansion in active tuberculosis.

TCRdb's table, derived via immunoSEQ multiplex PCR, lists solely in-frame clones and lacks some. The sample yields 25,000 to 30,000 clones, around 90% seen once. Noted time point: new active TB diagnosis, blood taken before or within 7 days of starting treatment. Active tuberculosis patients were new diagnoses, HIV-seronegative, South African, and aged 18 years or older. The gene calls are TRBV6-4 and TRBJ2-1; TRBD2 agrees at 10 bases. The receptor was isolated from an adult with tuberculosis. The sequencing here drew on PBMCs, taken at tuberculosis diagnosis. For the CDR3, the DNA is TGTGCCAGCAGTGACTTAGCGGGGGGCAATGAGCAGTTCTTC. Amino acids: CASSDLAGGNEQFF.